This note documents a single T cell receptor beta chain sequence. Its specificity is unknown. The germline CDR1 and CDR2 sequences are SGHTA and FQGNSA. Germline trimming cut 3 bases from V and 2 bases from J; bases unmatched to any gene: 5. This CDR3 is built from 17 residues. PCR was performed using 60 Vbeta and 13 Jbeta primers. Assay: immunoSEQ multiplex PCR; the TCRdb copy retains only in-frame clones and omits some. This sample has 270,000 or so clones; just over 85% occur once, and the top ten carry around 4%. The sample comes from a study of cytomegalovirus exposure and HLA in healthy donors. Overall study results and limits: In the analysis, some V segments, TRBV6-2 and TRBV6-3 included, were excluded as indistinguishable.

The chain employs TRBV7-2 and TRBJ1-4, with TRBD1 matching 11 bases. The TCR sequence derives from a man aged 35 to 55 in good health and CMV-seropositive. Specimen: PBMCs. The CDR3 region has the DNA TGTGCCAGCAGCTTGATGGGACAGGGGGTCACTAATGAAAAACTGTTTTTT. Translating gives CASSLMGQGVTNEKLFF.